This T cell receptor beta chain is drawn from a study of T-cell reconstitution after alpha-beta-depleted transplantation in children. Researchers prepared the TCRbeta library using unique molecular identifiers, the study reports. TCRdb reanalysed the PCR reads using MiXCR and keeps one entry per CDR3 protein. The sample lists some 250,000 distinct CDR3 sequences, around 13% occurring once. The CDR3 loop spans 15 amino acids. The V end lost 6 bases, the J end lost 0 bases, and 12 bases lay between the germline ends. CDR1 and CDR2 from the germline V gene are MNHNS and SASEGT. In its sample, this clonotype was seen many times.

The V call is TRBV6-1, the J call TRBJ1-5; no reliable D call. The receptor comes from a human donor who donated a stem cell graft to a child with acute lymphoblastic leukemia. This specimen was PBMCs from the stem cell graft donor, taken from the stem cell graft. The CDR3 here is CASRERRVSNQPQHF. In DNA form, the CDR3 reads TGTGCCAGCAGGGAAAGGCGGGTTAGCAATCAGCCCCAGCATTTT.